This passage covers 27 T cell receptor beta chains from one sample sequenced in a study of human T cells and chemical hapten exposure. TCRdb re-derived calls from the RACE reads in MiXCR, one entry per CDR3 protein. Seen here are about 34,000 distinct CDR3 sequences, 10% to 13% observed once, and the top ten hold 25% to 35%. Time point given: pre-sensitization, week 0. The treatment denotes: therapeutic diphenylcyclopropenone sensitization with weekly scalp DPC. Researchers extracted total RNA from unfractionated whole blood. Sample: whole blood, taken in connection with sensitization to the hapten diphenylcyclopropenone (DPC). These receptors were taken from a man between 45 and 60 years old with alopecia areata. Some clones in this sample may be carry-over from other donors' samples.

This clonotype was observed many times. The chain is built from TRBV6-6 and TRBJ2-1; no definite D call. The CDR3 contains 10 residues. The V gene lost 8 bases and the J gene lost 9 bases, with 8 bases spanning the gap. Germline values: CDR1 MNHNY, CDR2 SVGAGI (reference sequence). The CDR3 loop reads CASGSFEQFF. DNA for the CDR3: TGTGCCAGCGGTTCCTTTGAGCAGTTCTTC.

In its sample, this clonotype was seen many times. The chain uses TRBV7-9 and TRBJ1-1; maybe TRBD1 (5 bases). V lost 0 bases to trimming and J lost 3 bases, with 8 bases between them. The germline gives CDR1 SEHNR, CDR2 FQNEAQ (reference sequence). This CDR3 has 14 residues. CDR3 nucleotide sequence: TGTGCCAGCAGCTTAGCGGGGGTTGACACTGAAGCTTTCTTT. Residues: CASSLAGVDTEAFF.

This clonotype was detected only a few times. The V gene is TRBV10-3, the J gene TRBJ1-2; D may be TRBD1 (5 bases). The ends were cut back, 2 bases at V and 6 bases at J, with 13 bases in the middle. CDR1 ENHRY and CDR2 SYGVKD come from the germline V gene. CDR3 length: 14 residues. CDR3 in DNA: TGTGCCATCAGTGAGGGAGGGACGGTCCATGGCTACACCTTC. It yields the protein CAISEGGTVHGYTF.

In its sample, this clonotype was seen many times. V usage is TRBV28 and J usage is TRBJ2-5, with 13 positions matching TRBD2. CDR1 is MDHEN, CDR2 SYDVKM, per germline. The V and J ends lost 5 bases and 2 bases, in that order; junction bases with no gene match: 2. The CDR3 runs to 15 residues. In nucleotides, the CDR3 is TGTGCCAGCAGTCGGACTAGCGGGGGTCAAGAGACCCAGTACTTC. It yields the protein CASSRTSGGQETQYF.

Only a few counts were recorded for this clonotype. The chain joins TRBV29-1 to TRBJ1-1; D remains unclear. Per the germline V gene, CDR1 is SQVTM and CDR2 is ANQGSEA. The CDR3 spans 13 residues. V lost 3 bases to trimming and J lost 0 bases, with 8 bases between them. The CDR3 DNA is TGCAGCGTTGATCGAGGCCTGAACACTGAAGCTTTCTTT. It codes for CSVDRGLNTEAFF. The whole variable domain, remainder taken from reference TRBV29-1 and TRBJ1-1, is SAVISQKPSRDICQRGTSLTIQCQVDSQVTMMFWYRQQPGQSLTLIATANQGSEATYESGFVIDKFPISRPNLTFSTLTVSNMSPEDSSIYLCSVDRGLNTEAFFGQGTRLTVV.

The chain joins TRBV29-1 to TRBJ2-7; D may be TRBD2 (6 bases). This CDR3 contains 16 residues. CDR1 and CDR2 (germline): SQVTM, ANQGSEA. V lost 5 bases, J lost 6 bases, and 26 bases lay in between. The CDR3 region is CSVKNRLDPMSGEQYF. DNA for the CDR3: TGCAGCGTTAAAAATAGACTAGACCCTATGTCGGGCGAGCAGTACTTC.

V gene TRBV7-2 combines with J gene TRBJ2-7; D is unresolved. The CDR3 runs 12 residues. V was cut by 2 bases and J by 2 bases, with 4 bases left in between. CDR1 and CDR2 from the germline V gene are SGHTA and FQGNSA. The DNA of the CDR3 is TGTGCCAGCAGCTTAACCCCCTACGAGCAGTACTTC. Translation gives CASSLTPYEQYF.

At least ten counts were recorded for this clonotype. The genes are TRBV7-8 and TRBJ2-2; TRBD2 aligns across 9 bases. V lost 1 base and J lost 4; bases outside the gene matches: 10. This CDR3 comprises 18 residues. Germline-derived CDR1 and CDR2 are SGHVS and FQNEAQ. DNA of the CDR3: TGTGCCAGCAGCTTAGTAGTTAGCGGGAGTTTTGGCACCGGGGAGCTGTTTTTT. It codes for CASSLVVSGSFGTGELFF.

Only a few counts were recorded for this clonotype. CDR3 sequence: CASSSARDRGYEQYF. In DNA form, the CDR3 reads TGTGCCAGCAGTTCGGCCCGGGACAGGGGCTACGAGCAGTACTTC. The chain employs TRBV27 and TRBJ2-7, with TRBD1 identical over 10 bases. Germline V gives CDR1 MNHEY, CDR2 SMNVEV (reference sequence). The CDR3 totals 15 residues. J was trimmed by 3 bases and V by 4 bases; bases with no gene match: 6.

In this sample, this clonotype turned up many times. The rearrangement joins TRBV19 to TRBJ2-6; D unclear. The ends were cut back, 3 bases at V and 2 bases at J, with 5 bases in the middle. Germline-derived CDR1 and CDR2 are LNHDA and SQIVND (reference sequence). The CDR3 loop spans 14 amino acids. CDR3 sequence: CASSMMTGANVLTF. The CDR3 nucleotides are TGTGCCAGTAGTATGATGACTGGGGCCAACGTCCTGACTTTC.

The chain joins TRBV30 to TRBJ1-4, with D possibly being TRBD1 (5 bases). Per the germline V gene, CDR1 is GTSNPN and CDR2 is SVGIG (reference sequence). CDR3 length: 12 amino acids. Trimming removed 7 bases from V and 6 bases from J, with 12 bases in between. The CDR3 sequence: CASEGLDEKLFF. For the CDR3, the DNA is TGTGCCTCCGAGGGGCTGGATGAAAAACTGTTTTTT.

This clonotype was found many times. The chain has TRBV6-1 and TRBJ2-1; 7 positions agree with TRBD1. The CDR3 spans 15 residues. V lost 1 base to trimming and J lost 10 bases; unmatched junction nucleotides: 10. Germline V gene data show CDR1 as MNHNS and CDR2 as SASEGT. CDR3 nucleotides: TGTGCCAGCAGTGAAGTAGTAGGACAGGTGGGCGAGCAGTTCTTC. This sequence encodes CASSEVVGQVGEQFF.

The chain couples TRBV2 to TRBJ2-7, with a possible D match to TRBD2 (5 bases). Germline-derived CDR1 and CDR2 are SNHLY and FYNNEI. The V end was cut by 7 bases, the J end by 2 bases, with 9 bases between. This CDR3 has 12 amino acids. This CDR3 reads CASKAATYEQYF. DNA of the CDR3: TGTGCCAGCAAAGCGGCGACCTACGAGCAGTACTTC.

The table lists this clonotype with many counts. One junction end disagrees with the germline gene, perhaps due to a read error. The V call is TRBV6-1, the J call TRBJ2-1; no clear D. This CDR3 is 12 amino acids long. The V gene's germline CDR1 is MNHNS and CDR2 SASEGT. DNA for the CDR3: TGTGCCAGCAGCCCATTCTACTATGAGCAGTTCTTC. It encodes CASSPFYYEQFF.

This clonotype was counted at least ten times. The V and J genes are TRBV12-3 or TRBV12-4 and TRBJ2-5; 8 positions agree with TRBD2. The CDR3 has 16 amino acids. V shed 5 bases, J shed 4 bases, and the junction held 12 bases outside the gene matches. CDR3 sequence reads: CASSRALGLAGETQYF. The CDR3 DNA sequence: TGTGCCAGCAGTCGAGCCCTAGGACTAGCAGGAGAGACCCAGTACTTC.

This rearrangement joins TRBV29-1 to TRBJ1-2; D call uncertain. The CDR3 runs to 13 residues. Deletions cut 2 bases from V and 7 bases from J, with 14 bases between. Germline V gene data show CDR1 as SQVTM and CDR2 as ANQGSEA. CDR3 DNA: TGCAGCGTTGAAATAAGAGTGGGGTTTGGCTACACCTTC. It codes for CSVEIRVGFGYTF. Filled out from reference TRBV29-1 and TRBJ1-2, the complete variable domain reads SAVISQKPSRDICQRGTSLTIQCQVDSQVTMMFWYRQQPGQSLTLIATANQGSEATYESGFVIDKFPISRPNLTFSTLTVSNMSPEDSSIYLCSVEIRVGFGYTFGSGTRLTVV.

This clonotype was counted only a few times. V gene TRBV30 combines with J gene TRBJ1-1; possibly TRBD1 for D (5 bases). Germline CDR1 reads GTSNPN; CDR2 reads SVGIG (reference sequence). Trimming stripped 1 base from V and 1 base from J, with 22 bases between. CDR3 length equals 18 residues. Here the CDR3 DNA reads TGTGCCTGGAGTGGCTTGACAGAATCCCTTGGTACGAACACTGAAGCTTTCTTT. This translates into CAWSGLTESLGTNTEAFF.

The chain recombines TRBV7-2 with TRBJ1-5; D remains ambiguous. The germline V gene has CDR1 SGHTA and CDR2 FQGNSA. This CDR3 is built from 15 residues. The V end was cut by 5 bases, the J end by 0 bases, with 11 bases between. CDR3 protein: CASSLMGYSNQPQHF. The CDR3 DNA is TGTGCCAGCAGCCTGATGGGGTATAGCAATCAGCCCCAGCATTTT. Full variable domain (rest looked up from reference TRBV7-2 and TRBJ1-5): GAGVSQSPSNKVTEKGKDVELRCDPISGHTALYWYRQSLGQGLEFLIYFQGNSAPDKSGLPSDRFSAERTGGSVSTLTIQRTQQEDSAVYLCASSLMGYSNQPQHFGDGTRLSIL.

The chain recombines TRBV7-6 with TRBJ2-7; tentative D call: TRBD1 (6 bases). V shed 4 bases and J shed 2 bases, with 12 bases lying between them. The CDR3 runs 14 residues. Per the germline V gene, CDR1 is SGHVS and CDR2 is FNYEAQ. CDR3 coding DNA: TGTGCCAGCAGCTACCTGACAGGAACCTACGAGCAGTACTTC. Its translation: CASSYLTGTYEQYF. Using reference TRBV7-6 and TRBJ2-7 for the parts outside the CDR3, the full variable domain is GAGVSQSPRYKVTKRGQDVALRCDPISGHVSLYWYRQALGQGPEFLTYFNYEAQQDKSGLPNDRFSAERPEGSISTLTIQRTEQRDSAMYRCASSYLTGTYEQYFGPGTRLTVT.

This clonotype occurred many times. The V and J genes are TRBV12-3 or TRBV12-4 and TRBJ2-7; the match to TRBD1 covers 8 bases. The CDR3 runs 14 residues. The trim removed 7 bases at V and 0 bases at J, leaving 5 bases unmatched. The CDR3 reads CASTRDRNSYEQYF. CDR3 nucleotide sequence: TGTGCCAGCACTCGGGACAGGAACTCCTACGAGCAGTACTTC.

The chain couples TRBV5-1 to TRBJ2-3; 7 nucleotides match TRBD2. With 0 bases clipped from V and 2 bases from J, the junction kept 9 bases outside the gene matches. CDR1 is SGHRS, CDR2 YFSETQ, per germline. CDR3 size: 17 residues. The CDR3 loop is CASSLVVAGAVTDTQYF. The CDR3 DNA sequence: TGCGCCAGCAGCTTGGTAGTTGCGGGAGCCGTCACAGATACGCAGTATTTT.

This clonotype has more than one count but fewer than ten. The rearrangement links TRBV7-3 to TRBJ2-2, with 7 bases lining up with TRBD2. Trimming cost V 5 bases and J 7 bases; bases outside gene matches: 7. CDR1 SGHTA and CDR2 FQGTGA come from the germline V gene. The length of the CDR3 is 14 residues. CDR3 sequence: CASSPQTSYGELFF. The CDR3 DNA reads TGTGCCAGCAGCCCACAGACTAGCTACGGGGAGCTGTTTTTT.

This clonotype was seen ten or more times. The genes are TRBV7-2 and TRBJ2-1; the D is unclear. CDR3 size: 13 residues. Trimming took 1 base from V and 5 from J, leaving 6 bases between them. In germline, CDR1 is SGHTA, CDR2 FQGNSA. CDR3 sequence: CASSLGMDNEQFF. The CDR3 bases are TGTGCCAGCAGCTTAGGGATGGACAATGAGCAGTTCTTC. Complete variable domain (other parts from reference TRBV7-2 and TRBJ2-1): GAGVSQSPSNKVTEKGKDVELRCDPISGHTALYWYRQSLGQGLEFLIYFQGNSAPDKSGLPSDRFSAERTGGSVSTLTIQRTQQEDSAVYLCASSLGMDNEQFFGPGTRLTVL.

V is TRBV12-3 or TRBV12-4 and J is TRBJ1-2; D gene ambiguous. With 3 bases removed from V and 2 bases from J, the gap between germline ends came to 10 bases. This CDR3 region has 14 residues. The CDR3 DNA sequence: TGTGCCAGCAGTTTCTATGCGAACAACTATGGCTACACCTTC. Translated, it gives CASSFYANNYGYTF.

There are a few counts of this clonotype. Here the CDR3 DNA reads TGCAGTGCTATACAGTTAAGAGATACGCAGTATTTT. Its protein product is CSAIQLRDTQYF. V and J are TRBV20-1 and TRBJ2-3, with D hard to call. V lost 4 bases and J lost 5, with 10 bases in between. The length of the CDR3 is 12 residues. Per the germline V gene, CDR1 is DFQATT and CDR2 is SNEGSKA (reference sequence).

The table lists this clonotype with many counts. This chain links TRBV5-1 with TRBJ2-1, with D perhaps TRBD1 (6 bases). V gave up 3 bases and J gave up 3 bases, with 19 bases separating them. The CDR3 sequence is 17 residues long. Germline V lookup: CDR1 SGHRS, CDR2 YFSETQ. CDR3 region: CASSSRQASDGYNEQFF. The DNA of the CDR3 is TGCGCCAGCAGCTCCAGACAGGCTAGTGACGGCTACAATGAGCAGTTCTTC.

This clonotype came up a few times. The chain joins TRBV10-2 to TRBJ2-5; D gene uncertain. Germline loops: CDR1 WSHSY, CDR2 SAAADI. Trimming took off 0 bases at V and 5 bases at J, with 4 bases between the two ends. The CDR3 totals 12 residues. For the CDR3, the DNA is TGCGCCAGCAGTGAGTCGCCCGAGACCCAGTACTTC. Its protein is CASSESPETQYF.